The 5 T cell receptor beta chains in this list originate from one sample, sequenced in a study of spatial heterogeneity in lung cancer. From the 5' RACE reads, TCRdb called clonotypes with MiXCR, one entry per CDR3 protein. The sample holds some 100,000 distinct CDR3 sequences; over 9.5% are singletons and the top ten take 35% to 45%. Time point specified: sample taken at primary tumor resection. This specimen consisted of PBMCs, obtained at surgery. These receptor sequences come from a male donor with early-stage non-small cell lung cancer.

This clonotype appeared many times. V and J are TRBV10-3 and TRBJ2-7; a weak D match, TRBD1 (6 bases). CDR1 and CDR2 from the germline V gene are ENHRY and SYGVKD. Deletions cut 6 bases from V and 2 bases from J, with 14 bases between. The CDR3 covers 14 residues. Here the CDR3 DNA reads TGTGCCATCAGCCCCGACAGGAGTCCCTACGAGCAGTACTTC. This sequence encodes CAISPDRSPYEQYF.

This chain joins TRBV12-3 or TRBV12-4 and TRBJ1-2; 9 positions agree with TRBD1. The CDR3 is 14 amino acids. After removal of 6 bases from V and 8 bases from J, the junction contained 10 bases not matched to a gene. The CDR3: CASRELQGAEGYTF. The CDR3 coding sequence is TGTGCCAGCAGGGAATTACAGGGGGCAGAAGGCTACACCTTC.

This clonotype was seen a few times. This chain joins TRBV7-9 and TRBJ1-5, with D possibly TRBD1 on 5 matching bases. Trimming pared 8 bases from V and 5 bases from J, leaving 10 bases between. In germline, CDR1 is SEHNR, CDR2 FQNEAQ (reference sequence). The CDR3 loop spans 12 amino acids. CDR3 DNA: TGTGCCAGCGGTAAAGGGGATCAGCCCCAGCATTTT. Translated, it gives CASGKGDQPQHF.

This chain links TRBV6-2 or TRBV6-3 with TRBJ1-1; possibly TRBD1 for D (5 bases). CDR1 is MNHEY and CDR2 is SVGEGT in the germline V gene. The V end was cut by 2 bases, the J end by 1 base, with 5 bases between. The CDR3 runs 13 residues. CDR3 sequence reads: CASSYGGNTEAFF. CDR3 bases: TGTGCCAGCAGTTACGGGGGGAACACTGAAGCTTTCTTT.

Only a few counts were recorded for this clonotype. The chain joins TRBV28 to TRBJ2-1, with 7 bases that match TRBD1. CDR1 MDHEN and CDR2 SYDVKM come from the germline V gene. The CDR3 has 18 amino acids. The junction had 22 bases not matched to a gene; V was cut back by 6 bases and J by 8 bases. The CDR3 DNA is TGTGCCAGCAGCCCACGGAGGCCCCGAAAGGGGGCGAGTGATGAGCAGTTCTTC. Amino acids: CASSPRRPRKGASDEQFF.